A selection of T cell receptor beta chains follows, all from one sample in a study of cytomegalovirus exposure and HLA in healthy donors. The table came from immunoSEQ multiplex PCR; TCRdb's copy has only in-frame clones and leaves some out. The sample lists about 160,000 clones, approximately 86% occurring once. Input material: PBMCs. The source is a male donor in good health and CMV-seronegative. The CDR3 runs from the conserved cysteine through the conserved F or W. A D gene is named only where the DNA matches it firmly. Clone size is not always given. Where it is, it says once, few, many or a class for expanded clones.

clone size,D gene,V gene,J gene,CDR3 DNA,CDR3 protein
NA,TRBD2,TRBV10-1,TRBJ2-1,TGCGCCAGCAGTGAGTCAGGGACTAGCGTTGACAATGAGCAGTTCTTC,CASSESGTSVDNEQFF
NA,NA,TRBV16,TRBJ1-4,TGTGCCAGCAGCCCTAGGAGGGAAAAACTGTTTTTT,CASSPRREKLFF
NA,NA,TRBV5-1,TRBJ2-5,TGCGCCAGCAGCACAGCTACACAAGAGACCCAGTACTTC,CASSTATQETQYF
NA,NA,TRBV5-1,TRBJ2-3,TGCGCCAGCAGCTTGTATTTTGCGGGGATCAGGGATACGCAGTATTTT,CASSLYFAGIRDTQYF
few,NA,TRBV6-5,TRBJ2-1,TGTGCCAGCAGTTACTCCGCAGTTTTACAAGAGCAGTTCTTC,CASSYSAVLQEQFF
NA,TRBD1,TRBV18,TRBJ1-2,TGTGCCAGCTCACCCGGACAGGGCCTTGGCTACACCTTC,CASSPGQGLGYTF
NA,NA,TRBV27,TRBJ1-4,TGTGCCAGCAGGGGCGGGACGGAACCTTTGGTAGGCGAAAAACTGTTTTTT,CASRGGTEPLVGEKLFF
NA,NA,TRBV2,TRBJ1-2,TGTGCCAGCAATCGTAACTATGGCTACACCTTC,CASNRNYGYTF
NA,NA,TRBV5-4,TRBJ2-3,TGTGCCAGCAGCCTTGAGTCAGATACGCAGTATTTT,CASSLESDTQYF
NA,TRBD1,TRBV7-9,TRBJ1-4,TGTGCCAGCAGCCCCGGACAGGGGCGAAACGAAAAACTGTTTTTT,CASSPGQGRNEKLFF
NA,NA,TRBV27,TRBJ2-2,TGTGCCAGCAGTTGGCCGGGATCCTCCCCGGGGGAGCTGTTTTTT,CASSWPGSSPGELFF
NA,TRBD2,TRBV6-1,TRBJ2-5,TGTGCCAGCAGTGCACTAGCGGGGGGGCTTTCAGAGACCCAGTACTTC,CASSALAGGLSETQYF
once,TRBD1,TRBV30,TRBJ1-1,TGTGCCCGGGATACGGGGACAGGGGGCGTTATGACTGAAGCTTTCTTT,CARDTGTGGVMTEAFF
NA,TRBD1,TRBV19,TRBJ2-3,TGTGCCAGTAGTATTTCGAGCCAGGGGGCGATCTTTGGGCAGTATTTT,CASSISSQGAIFGQYF
NA,NA,TRBV19,TRBJ2-7,TGTGCCAGTAGTCCGCGCGAGGCGGGCTACGAGCAGTACTTC,CASSPREAGYEQYF
few,TRBD1,TRBV7-2,TRBJ2-5,TGTGCCAGCAGCCTACGGGACAGGGGCACCGAGACCCAGTACTTC,CASSLRDRGTETQYF
NA,NA,TRBV5-4,TRBJ2-7,TGTGCCAGCAGCGCAAAAATTAGCGGACTCTCCTACGAGCAGTACTTC,CASSAKISGLSYEQYF
NA,NA,TRBV6-5,TRBJ1-1,TGTGCCAGCAGCCAAGGACAGTACATGAACACTGAAGCTTTCTTT,CASSQGQYMNTEAFF
NA,TRBD2,TRBV7-2,TRBJ2-3,TGTGCCAGCAGCGGAGGGACTAGCGGGAGCCATACGCAGTATTTT,CASSGGTSGSHTQYF
NA,NA,TRBV18,TRBJ2-2,TGTGCCAGCTCACCAATCATAAACAGTGGCACCGGGGAGCTGTTTTTT,CASSPIINSGTGELFF
NA,NA,TRBV7-8,TRBJ1-5,TGTGCCAGCAGCTTAGGGACAGTCAATCAGCCCCAGCATTTT,CASSLGTVNQPQHF
NA,NA,TRBV5-1,TRBJ2-1,TGCGCCAGCGGGGGTGGGGAGGTCGGTGAGCAGTTCTTC,CASGGGEVGEQFF